Sequencing of this T cell receptor (beta chain) was carried out in a study of shared T cell receptors in the human thymus (dated by TCRdb to about 2021). Describing the broader study: The study examined how self-reactive, shared T-cell receptor alpha chains are generated in the human thymus.

Receptors were amplified or captured by the immunoSEQ multiplex PCR assay. The clones in this table, taken by TCRdb from immuneACCESS, are in-frame only. Not every clone is retained; where verified, under half of the shortfall comes from an unresolved V gene, and the cause of the rest is unknown. The sample data list 720,000 or so clones, and 70% to 90% of these were observed just once. The ten largest clones represent more than 0.008% of the sample. Of note for this clone: Its antigen is unknown. No clone much larger than this one lies a single base away; base qualities are absent.

Clipping removes 7 bases from V and 5 bases from J, with 8 as the unmatched junction base count. The CDR3 holds 15 amino acids from the cysteine to the phenylalanine. Only CDR3 DNA remains: 45 bases, in frame from the first base. The germline V gene gives CDR1 as LGHNA and CDR2 as YNFKEQ. These same records also appear under a second study, on human thymus T cells. The second study reports: Donors were immunologically healthy infants undergoing open corrective cardiac surgery for congenital heart defects in Finland. Thymus tissue was obtained as surgical resects removed during corrective cardiac surgery. V and J gene segment usage appeared biased in both thymic and peripheral blood repertoires. According to the related research, thymic TCR repertoires were highly overlapping among unrelated individuals. The study used fewer than ten infant thymus samples plus four related peripheral blood samples to characterize TCR alpha and beta repertoires. The infant donors were roughly 7 to 244 days old, and the cohort included six males and a couple of females. Thymocytes were freed from the tissue by mechanical means and kept at -70 degrees C as pellets of about 9-30 million cells. Genomic DNA was extracted from frozen cell pellets with a QIAsymphony instrument. The immunoSEQ multiplex PCR assay was used to amplify the TCRB and TCRAD loci from a standardized amount of quality-controlled genomic DNA. The amplicons spanned the V(D)J region and were long enough to cover the CDR3 and allow V and J genes to be identified. The amplicons were sequenced on an Illumina platform via the commercial immunoSEQ service. Primer bias and sequencing errors were corrected using previously described methods, and TCRAD and TCRB definitions followed the IMGT database. Repertoires were analysed with immunoSEQ Analyzer 3.0 and VDJTools, covering basic statistics, V/J segment usage, diversity estimates, rarefaction and pairwise overlap. Diversity was estimated using the Chao1, ChaoE, Efron-Thisted, Shannon and inverse Simpson indices, and was also estimated on datasets down-sampled to the size of the smallest sample. For repertoire overlap, CDR3 nucleotide sequence, V gene and J gene had to match strictly, and clustering was done by Jaccard-based multidimensional scaling. On average, thymus samples yielded around 850,000 unique TCRB clonotypes, whereas blood samples yielded 70,000 to 100,000.

The sequence was obtained from a girl in the first two years of life with a congenital heart defect. Donor details come from another sample of the same person, matched by shared clones. The sample comprised thymocytes. In this chain, TRBV4-2 is recombined with TRBJ1-4; 9 of the junction bases match TRBD1. CDR3 reads: CASTDRQGENEKLFF. The nucleotide sequence is TGTGCCAGCACCGATAGACAGGGGGAGAATGAAAAACTGTTTTTT.